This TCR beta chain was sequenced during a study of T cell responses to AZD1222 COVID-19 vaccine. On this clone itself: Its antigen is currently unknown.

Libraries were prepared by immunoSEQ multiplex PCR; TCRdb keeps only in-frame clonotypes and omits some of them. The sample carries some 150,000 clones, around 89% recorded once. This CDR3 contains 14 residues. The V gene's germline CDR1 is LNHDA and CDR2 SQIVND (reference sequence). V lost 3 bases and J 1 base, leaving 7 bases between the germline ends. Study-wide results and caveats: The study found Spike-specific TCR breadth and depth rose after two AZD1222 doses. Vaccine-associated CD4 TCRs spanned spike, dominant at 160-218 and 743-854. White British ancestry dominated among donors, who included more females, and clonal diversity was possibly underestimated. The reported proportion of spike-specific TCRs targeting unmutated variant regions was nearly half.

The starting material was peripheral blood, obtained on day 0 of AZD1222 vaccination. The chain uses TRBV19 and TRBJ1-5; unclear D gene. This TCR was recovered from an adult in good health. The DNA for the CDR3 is TGTGCCAGTAGTATTCGACCGAGCAATCAGCCCCAGCATTTT. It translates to CASSIRPSNQPQHF.